This TCR beta chain was captured in a study of blood T cell repertoires in COVID-19. Study-wide background: Acute-phase and convalescent COVID-19 samples originated in the United States, Italy and Spain. Sources were T cells, B-cell-depleted T cells, or PBMCs; the material itself was cDNA or gDNA.

In the original workflow: Nucleated cell number was recorded as an estimate derived from reference gene primer amplification. Clones were read by immunoSEQ multiplex PCR, and TCRdb kept only the in-frame ones, dropping some. V and J calls and clone size are those listed in that table; D and trimming were worked out from the DNA. This table has about 49,000 clones, 86% appearing once. Germline trimming cut 4 bases from V and 2 bases from J; bases unmatched to any gene: 10. The CDR3 spans 16 residues. The V gene's germline CDR1 is SGHDT and CDR2 YYEEEE. Material for sequencing was peripheral blood. The clonotype originates from a man in his forties with active COVID-19. This chain connects TRBV5-6 to TRBJ2-7; 9 bases are a match to TRBD1. CDR3 residues: CASSPGTGLNPYEQYF. The DNA of the CDR3 is TGTGCCAGCAGCCCCGGGACAGGGTTGAATCCCTACGAGCAGTACTTC.